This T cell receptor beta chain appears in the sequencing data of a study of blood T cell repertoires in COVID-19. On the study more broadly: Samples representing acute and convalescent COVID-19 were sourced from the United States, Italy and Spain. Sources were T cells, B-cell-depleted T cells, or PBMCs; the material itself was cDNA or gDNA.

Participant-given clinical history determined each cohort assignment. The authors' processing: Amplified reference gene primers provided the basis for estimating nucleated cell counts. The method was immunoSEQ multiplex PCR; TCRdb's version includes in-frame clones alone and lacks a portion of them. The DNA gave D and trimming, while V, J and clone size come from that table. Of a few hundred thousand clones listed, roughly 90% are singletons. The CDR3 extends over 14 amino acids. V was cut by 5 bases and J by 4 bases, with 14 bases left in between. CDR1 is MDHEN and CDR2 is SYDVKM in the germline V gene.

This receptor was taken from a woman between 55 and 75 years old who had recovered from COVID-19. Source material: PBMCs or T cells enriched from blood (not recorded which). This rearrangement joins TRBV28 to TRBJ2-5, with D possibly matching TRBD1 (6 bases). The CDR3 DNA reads TGTGCCAGCAGTCCACAGGGTGGGGGAGAGACCCAGTACTTC. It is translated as CASSPQGGGETQYF.